What follows are 30 T cell receptor beta chains derived from one specimen sequenced in a study of T-cell memory formation after mild COVID-19. Each CDR3 protein is one row after TCRdb ran MiXCR on the 5' RACE reads. The sample records about 340,000 distinct CDR3 sequences, about an eighth being singletons. Sequenced material: PBMCs or a T cell subset sorted from them (not recorded which). All receptors derive from a man between 18 and 29 years old who had mild COVID-19 (a few samples of this study predate the infection). Cell type and time point are not known.

The chain has TRBV4-3 and TRBJ2-2; D gene unclear. The CDR3 contains 15 residues. CDR1 is LGHNA and CDR2 is YSLEER in the germline V gene. Trimming cost V 0 bases and J 6 bases, with 11 bases left between them. The CDR3: CASSQESWSSGELFF. In DNA form, the CDR3 reads TGCGCCAGCAGCCAAGAATCATGGAGCTCCGGGGAGCTGTTTTTT.

V usage is TRBV12-3 or TRBV12-4 and J usage is TRBJ2-2; maybe TRBD1 (5 bases). Trimming shortened V by 3 bases and J by 0 bases, and 11 bases separated the two germline ends. The CDR3 loop spans 16 amino acids. The chain's CDR3 is CASSFLSGSNTGELFF. The CDR3 DNA follows: TGTGCCAGCAGTTTCCTCTCAGGGTCGAACACCGGGGAGCTGTTTTTT.

V and J are TRBV29-1 and TRBJ1-1; maybe TRBD1 (6 bases). CDR1 is SQVTM and CDR2 is ANQGSEA in the germline V gene. The CDR3 runs 14 residues. V was clipped by 5 bases and J by 7 bases, with 20 bases between them. The CDR3: CSVTNQGGQFEAFF. The DNA of the CDR3 is TGCAGCGTTACAAACCAAGGAGGACAGTTTGAAGCTTTCTTT.

This clonotype was picked up a small number of times. The V gene is TRBV6-5, the J gene TRBJ2-1; the D is unclear. V lost 4 bases to trimming and J lost 10 bases, with 14 bases between them. Germline V gives CDR1 MNHEY, CDR2 SVGAGI. This CDR3 contains 13 residues. The CDR3, as DNA: TGTGCCAGCAGTTTACCCGGGTTGCAGGAGCAGTTCTTC. The encoded protein is CASSLPGLQEQFF.

The V gene is TRBV28, the J gene TRBJ1-2, with D tentatively TRBD1 (5 bases). Germline V gives CDR1 MDHEN, CDR2 SYDVKM. The CDR3 covers 13 residues. The V end was cut by 6 bases, the J end by 2 bases, with 10 bases between. DNA of the CDR3: TGTGCCAGCAGACAGGTGGGAAACTATGGCTACACCTTC. Translation gives CASRQVGNYGYTF.

This clonotype has a handful of counts. The J gene is TRBJ2-6, the V gene TRBV12-3 or TRBV12-4; TRBD2 might be the D (6 bases). The CDR3 contains 14 residues. V lost 7 bases and J lost 1, with 8 bases in between. CDR3 DNA: TGTGCCAGCACCGGGGGATCTGGGGCCAACGTCCTGACTTTC. It specifies CASTGGSGANVLTF.

This clonotype was observed a handful of times. The chain links TRBV6-2 or TRBV6-3 to TRBJ1-2, with D tentatively TRBD1 (6 bases). CDR3 size: 13 residues. Germline CDR1 reads MNHEY; CDR2 reads SVGEGT. V shed 4 bases and J shed 4 bases, with 10 bases lying between them. CDR3 bases: TGTGCCAGCAGTTCGGGGGCCATCTATGGCTACACCTTC. The encoded protein is CASSSGAIYGYTF.

This clonotype showed up just a few times. The chain uses TRBV29-1 and TRBJ2-2; D uncertain. V dropped 2 bases and J dropped 5 bases, with 15 bases sitting between them. The CDR3 has 15 amino acids. The germline gives CDR1 SQVTM, CDR2 ANQGSEA. The CDR3 region has the DNA TGCAGCGTTGAATTAGTCTCTAAGGAAACCGGGGAGCTGTTTTTT. Its translation is CSVELVSKETGELFF.

The rearrangement links TRBV27 to TRBJ2-2; no firm D call. Per germline, CDR1 MNHEY and CDR2 SMNVEV (reference sequence). Trimming cost V 0 bases and J 4 bases, with 6 bases left between them. The CDR3 runs 14 residues. CDR3 loop: CASSLSPITGELFF. CDR3 bases: TGTGCCAGCAGTTTATCACCCATCACCGGGGAGCTGTTTTTT.

The rearrangement joins TRBV14 to TRBJ2-1, with TRBD2 as a possible D gene (6 bases). Germline CDR1 is SGHDN and CDR2 is FVKESK. CDR3 length: 16 amino acids. The V gene lost 2 bases and the J gene lost 4 bases, with 15 bases spanning the gap. CDR3 loop: CASSQTTQGLYNEQFF. The CDR3 DNA reads TGTGCCAGCAGCCAAACTACCCAGGGACTGTACAATGAGCAGTTCTTC.

This clonotype was seen only a few times. The chain uses TRBV7-9 and TRBJ1-2; D is undetermined. V was pared by 3 bases and J by 8 bases, with 13 bases between. The CDR3 sequence is 13 residues long. Germline V gene sequence: CDR1 SEHNR, CDR2 FQNEAQ (reference sequence). The CDR3 here is CASSLDLPWGYTF. In DNA, the CDR3 is TGTGCCAGCAGCTTGGATCTTCCGTGGGGCTACACCTTC.

This clonotype was seen at least ten times. As DNA, the CDR3 is TGTGCCAGCAAATCCACCGGGACAGGGGGAGGCTACACCTTC. Amino acids: CASKSTGTGGGYTF. The chain uses TRBV6-6 and TRBJ1-2; 11 bases agree with TRBD1. The germline V gene has CDR1 MNHNY and CDR2 SVGAGI (reference sequence). This CDR3 has 14 amino acids. The J segment lost 8 bases and the V segment lost 7 bases, leaving 9 bases of the junction unmatched.

This clonotype was found many times. The rearrangement links TRBV5-1 to TRBJ2-1; D is perhaps TRBD2 (5 bases). Germline V gives CDR1 SGHRS, CDR2 YFSETQ. This CDR3 spans 12 amino acids. With 4 bases removed from V and 15 bases from J, the gap between germline ends came to 17 bases. CDR3 nucleotide sequence: TGCGCCAGCAGCGAGGACTTGATGGAGAGGTTCTTC. Encoded protein: CASSEDLMERFF.

This clonotype turned up a few times. This sequence joins TRBV7-2 and TRBJ2-2; D possibly corresponds to TRBD1 (5 bases). The CDR3 totals 15 residues. Germline CDR1 is SGHTA and CDR2 is FQGNSA. V dropped 1 base and J dropped 5 bases, with 11 bases sitting between them. CDR3 in amino acids: CASSLEGITTGELFF. DNA of the CDR3: TGTGCCAGCAGCTTAGAGGGGATAACTACCGGGGAGCTGTTTTTT.

The chain links TRBV20-1 to TRBJ1-2; D ambiguous. Germline V CDR1 and CDR2: DFQATT, SNEGSKA (reference sequence). Trimming left V 1 base short and J 4 bases short, with 13 bases between. The CDR3 length is 14 residues. CDR3: CSARVAVNIYGYTF. The CDR3 coding sequence is TGCAGTGCTAGAGTCGCCGTAAACATCTATGGCTACACCTTC.

The V call is TRBV21-1, the J call TRBJ2-7; the table's D call of TRBD1 was not tested on the DNA. TRBV21-1 is a pseudogene segment. The CDR3 consists of 16 residues. The CDR3 bases are TGTGCCAGCAGCCCCCGGCGGGGGGCAGGGGCTTACGAGCAGTACGTC. Translation gives CASSPRRGAGAYEQYV.

The table lists this clonotype with a few counts. This rearrangement joins TRBV5-8 to TRBJ2-1; TRBD1 aligns across 7 bases. V shed 6 bases, J shed 9 bases, and the junction held 9 bases outside the gene matches. Germline CDR1 is SGHTS and CDR2 is YDEGEE. The CDR3 totals 13 residues. The CDR3 sequence: CASTPRTGTEQFF. The CDR3 DNA sequence: TGTGCCAGCACCCCAAGGACAGGTACTGAGCAGTTCTTC.

This clonotype was seen a handful of times. This chain links TRBV19 with TRBJ2-3; TRBD1 might be the D (6 bases). Germline loops: CDR1 LNHDA, CDR2 SQIVND (reference sequence). CDR3 length: 14 amino acids. V shed 7 bases and J shed 4 bases, with 15 bases lying between them. CDR3 sequence: CASKRDNPADTQYF. In DNA, the CDR3 is TGTGCCAGTAAACGGGACAACCCCGCAGATACGCAGTATTTT.

The V and J genes are TRBV7-2 and TRBJ2-3; no clear D. V lost 8 bases and J 5 bases, leaving 11 bases between the germline ends. This CDR3 has 12 amino acids. Looked up from germline, CDR1 is SGHTA and CDR2 is FQGNSA. The CDR3 coding sequence is TGTGCCAGCGGCCGAGCTTTAGATACGCAGTATTTT. It codes for CASGRALDTQYF.

The chain combines TRBV27 with TRBJ1-6; D possibly corresponds to TRBD1 (5 bases). This CDR3 is 13 amino acids long. V was cut by 5 bases and J by 10 bases, with 12 bases left in between. CDR1 MNHEY and CDR2 SMNVEV come from the germline V gene (reference sequence). The DNA of the CDR3 is TGTGCCAGCAGTCCTACAGGAGTCTCACCCCTCCACTTT. Residues: CASSPTGVSPLHF.

CDR3 region: CATSGSHTEAFF. The CDR3 DNA is TGTGCCACCAGCGGGTCCCACACTGAAGCTTTCTTT. The rearrangement joins TRBV24-1 to TRBJ1-1; D gene ambiguous. Trimming shortened V by 7 bases and J by 3 bases, and 8 bases separated the two germline ends. Per germline, CDR1 KGHDR and CDR2 SFDVKD. The CDR3 runs 12 residues.

The CDR3 DNA follows: TGCGCCAGCAGCCAAGATCCTAGCGGGGTGAGGACAGATACGCAGTATTTT. Translation: CASSQDPSGVRTDTQYF. This chain joins TRBV4-1 and TRBJ2-3, with TRBD2 matching over 9 bases. Germline V CDR1 and CDR2: MGHRA, YSYEKL. The CDR3 sequence is 17 residues long. The V and J ends lost 0 bases and 3 bases, in that order; junction bases with no gene match: 7.

This clonotype came up a few times. This chain connects TRBV5-1 to TRBJ2-2, with D uncertain. Germline loops: CDR1 SGHRS, CDR2 YFSETQ. V lost 1 base, J lost 6 bases, and 7 bases lay in between. The CDR3 sequence is 13 residues long. The CDR3 protein is CASSLYTPGELFF. In DNA, the CDR3 is TGCGCCAGCAGCTTGTACACCCCCGGGGAGCTGTTTTTT.

This clonotype showed up just a few times. This chain uses TRBV7-9 with TRBJ2-3, with D tentatively TRBD2 (5 bases). Germline CDR1 and CDR2: SEHNR and FQNEAQ (reference sequence). V lost 9 bases and J 0 bases, leaving 13 bases between the germline ends. This CDR3 has 14 residues. The chain's CDR3 is CARQILVSTDTQYF. The CDR3 DNA sequence: TGTGCCAGACAGATACTAGTTAGCACAGATACGCAGTATTTT.

The J gene is TRBJ2-3, the V gene TRBV2; D tentatively fits TRBD1 or TRBD2 (5 bases each). Germline assignment: CDR1 SNHLY and CDR2 FYNNEI. The length of the CDR3 is 14 residues. With 7 bases removed from V and 6 bases from J, the gap between germline ends came to 17 bases. The CDR3 region is CASTAMGVWDTQYF. The CDR3 nucleotides are TGTGCCAGCACCGCGATGGGGGTTTGGGATACGCAGTATTTT.

This clonotype was picked up many times. The CDR3 nucleotides read TGTGCCAGCAGCATCAATGCAGGGGATTATAAGCAGTACGTC. As protein: CASSINAGDYKQYV. The J gene is TRBJ2-7, the V gene TRBV7-8; D possibly corresponds to TRBD1 (6 bases). The CDR3 has 14 amino acids. The germline V and J ends were trimmed by 5 bases and 8 bases, with 19 bases remaining between them. Germline V gives CDR1 SGHVS, CDR2 FQNEAQ.

The rearrangement joins TRBV3-1 to TRBJ1-6, with unresolved D. The CDR3 spans 14 residues. Trimming stripped 1 base from V and 9 bases from J, with 10 bases between. The germline CDR1 and CDR2 sequences are LGHDT and YNNKEL (reference sequence). This CDR3 is CASSQGMESSPLHF. CDR3 nucleotide sequence: TGTGCCAGCAGCCAAGGTATGGAGAGTTCACCCCTCCACTTT.

The chain carries TRBV7-2 and TRBJ2-3; a weak D match, TRBD2 (6 bases). This CDR3 region has 16 residues. CDR1 and CDR2 (germline): SGHTA, FQGNSA. V was shortened by 1 base and J by 2 bases, with 13 bases between the two germline ends. The CDR3 DNA follows: TGTGCCAGCAGCTTAGGGGCCGGGGGTAACACAGATACGCAGTATTTT. It yields the protein CASSLGAGGNTDTQYF.

This clonotype was picked up many times. The chain carries TRBV18 and TRBJ2-1, with a tentative D call TRBD2 (5 bases). V lost 1 base and J 2 bases, leaving 6 bases between the germline ends. This CDR3 has 14 residues. CDR1 KGHSH and CDR2 LQKENI come from the germline V gene. CDR3 nucleotide sequence: TGTGCCAGCTCACCACAGGGAGCCTACAATGAGCAGTTCTTC. This sequence encodes CASSPQGAYNEQFF.

This clonotype was detected only a few times. The chain recombines TRBV7-9 with TRBJ2-7; D remains ambiguous. This CDR3 region has 13 residues. Trimming pared 1 base from V and 3 bases from J, leaving 7 bases between. From germline, CDR1 is SEHNR and CDR2 FQNEAQ (reference sequence). The CDR3 spells CASSLGGFYEQYF. For the CDR3, the DNA is TGTGCCAGCAGCTTAGGGGGTTTCTACGAGCAGTACTTC.